The following is a T cell receptor delta chain sequence with its context. Its antigen is currently unknown. This DNA's translation and the protein TCRdb lists, from a much larger clone, do not match at residue 14, likely due to a read error; the protein shown is translated from the DNA. TCRdb called clones from the multiplex PCR reads again using CATT. The table includes 90,000 or so delta-chain clones, approximately 1% detected once. This sample is part of a study of γδ T cells in repeated Plasmodium falciparum infection. Study in general: Malaria-naive adults were infected with P. falciparum NF54 four times over about 600 days.

Study outcomes and limitations: Many TCRgamma sequences overlapped between individuals in stable Vgamma9/Vdelta2+ repertoires.

The CDR3 length is 19 residues. Germline V lookup: CDR1 GEAIGNYY, CDR2 EKD. Flow sorting of PBMC yielded separate Vgamma9/Vdelta2+ and Vdelta2-negative gammadelta T cell populations for bulk repertoire analysis. The rearrangement links TRDV2 to TRDJ3, with TRDD3 as a possible D gene (6 bases). The J gene, not given by TCRdb, was assigned here from a germline match of the nucleotide sequence. This TCR was recovered from a pool of human donors (malaria-infected and uninfected, not separated). Sequenced input: gamma-delta T cells from blood. The CDR3 DNA sequence: TGTGCCTGTGACACCGTTGGGGGGGAAAGCTCCTGGGACGCCCGACAGATGTTTTTC. Protein: CACDTVGGESSWDARQMFF.